These T cell receptor beta chains were read from a single sample in a study of cytomegalovirus exposure and HLA in healthy donors. Method: immunoSEQ multiplex PCR; TCRdb's copy keeps in-frame clones and lacks some. The sample has some 100,000 clones, about 83% seen once; the top ten hold roughly 2.7%. The specimen was PBMCs. Receptors were obtained from a female donor in good health and CMV-seronegative. Both conserved end residues are part of each CDR3. A D gene is named only where the DNA matches it firmly. Size tells how often a clone was seen (once, few, many) or the class of an expanded clone, and some rows leave it out.

j_gene: TRBJ2-6
d_gene: -
abundance: -
v_gene: TRBV7-8
CDR3nt: TGTGCCAGCAGCTTAGACGGGTGGGCCAACGTCCTGACTTTC
CDR3aa: CASSLDGWANVLTF

j_gene: TRBJ2-3
d_gene: -
abundance: -
v_gene: TRBV18
CDR3nt: TGTGCCAGCTCACCTTACGGGGAAATAGGAGATACGCAGTATTTT
CDR3aa: CASSPYGEIGDTQYF

j_gene: TRBJ1-1
d_gene: TRBD1
abundance: few
v_gene: TRBV5-6
CDR3nt: TGTGCCAGCAGCGCGCGGGGCAGGGGGCTGGTTGAAGCTTTCTTT
CDR3aa: CASSARGRGLVEAFF

j_gene: TRBJ2-4
d_gene: -
abundance: -
v_gene: TRBV5-4
CDR3nt: TGTGCCAGCAGCTTTGGGGGGGCGGCGGGCGTTATTGACATTCAGTACTTC
CDR3aa: CASSFGGAAGVIDIQYF

j_gene: TRBJ1-1
d_gene: -
abundance: -
v_gene: TRBV4-1
CDR3nt: TGCGCCAGCAGCCAAGACGGTCAGAACACTGAAGCTTTCTTT
CDR3aa: CASSQDGQNTEAFF

j_gene: TRBJ1-6
d_gene: TRBD1
abundance: -
v_gene: TRBV5-1
CDR3nt: TGCGCCAGCAGCCCCCTTCCGGGACAGGATAATTCACCCCTCCACTTT
CDR3aa: CASSPLPGQDNSPLHF

j_gene: TRBJ2-3
d_gene: -
abundance: once
v_gene: TRBV29-1
CDR3nt: TGCAGCGGGAAGGACAGATCCCGCACAGATACGCAGTATTTT
CDR3aa: CSGKDRSRTDTQYF

j_gene: TRBJ1-4
d_gene: -
abundance: -
v_gene: TRBV15
CDR3nt: TGTGCCACCAGCAGTGACTACGGGGGAGGTGGGAATGAAAAACTGTTTTTT
CDR3aa: CATSSDYGGGGNEKLFF

j_gene: TRBJ1-1
d_gene: -
abundance: -
v_gene: TRBV19
CDR3nt: TGTGCCAGTTGCCGAGGGCTTGACACTGAAGCTTTCTTT
CDR3aa: CASCRGLDTEAFF

j_gene: TRBJ2-5
d_gene: -
abundance: -
v_gene: TRBV6-1
CDR3nt: TGTGCCAGCAGTGAGTTACATCAAGAGACCCAGTACTTC
CDR3aa: CASSELHQETQYF

j_gene: TRBJ2-7
d_gene: TRBD1
abundance: -
v_gene: TRBV2
CDR3nt: TGTGCCAGCTGGGGACAGGGGGCTTCCGAGCAGTACTTC
CDR3aa: CASWGQGASEQYF

j_gene: TRBJ2-5
d_gene: -
abundance: -
v_gene: TRBV15
CDR3nt: TGTGCCACCAGCAGGGTCGACTCCTTCCAAGAGACCCAGTACTTC
CDR3aa: CATSRVDSFQETQYF

j_gene: TRBJ1-2
d_gene: -
abundance: few
v_gene: TRBV14
CDR3nt: TGTGCCAGCAGCCAAGATTTTACATCTTCTACTATTGGCTACACCTTC
CDR3aa: CASSQDFTSSTIGYTF

j_gene: TRBJ1-6
d_gene: -
abundance: -
v_gene: TRBV18
CDR3nt: TGTGCCAGCTCACCAGATGAGGCCGGGCGGGCTCATTCACCCCTCCACTTT
CDR3aa: CASSPDEAGRAHSPLHF

j_gene: TRBJ1-6
d_gene: TRBD1
abundance: -
v_gene: TRBV6-4
CDR3nt: TGTGCCAGCAGTGTTGGGCAGGGGGCCGGATCACCCCTCCACTTT
CDR3aa: CASSVGQGAGSPLHF

j_gene: TRBJ2-5
d_gene: -
abundance: -
v_gene: TRBV10-3
CDR3nt: TGTGCCACAAACAGTCAAGAGACCCAGTACTTC
CDR3aa: CATNSQETQYF

j_gene: TRBJ2-7
d_gene: -
abundance: -
v_gene: TRBV9
CDR3nt: TGTGCCAGCGGGGAGAACGAGCAGTACTTC
CDR3aa: CASGENEQYF

j_gene: TRBJ2-7
d_gene: TRBD2
abundance: -
v_gene: TRBV30
CDR3nt: TGTGCCTGGACCGTAGCGGGGGTTGGAGAGCAGTACTTC
CDR3aa: CAWTVAGVGEQYF

j_gene: TRBJ1-2
d_gene: TRBD1
abundance: -
v_gene: TRBV4-1
CDR3nt: TGCGCCAGCAGCCAAGTTGCCAGGGGGCGCGAGGACTATGGCTACACCTTC
CDR3aa: CASSQVARGREDYGYTF

j_gene: TRBJ1-1
d_gene: TRBD1
abundance: few
v_gene: TRBV6-5
CDR3nt: TGTGCCAGCAGATACCAGGGGGCGCAGACTGAAGCTTTCTTT
CDR3aa: CASRYQGAQTEAFF

j_gene: TRBJ1-4
d_gene: TRBD1
abundance: few
v_gene: TRBV6-6
CDR3nt: TGTGCCAGCAGACCGGACAGGAGTAATGAAAAACTGTTTTTT
CDR3aa: CASRPDRSNEKLFF

j_gene: TRBJ2-7
d_gene: -
abundance: -
v_gene: TRBV2
CDR3nt: TGTGCCAGCAGCGCACTTGGTAACGAGCAGTACTTC
CDR3aa: CASSALGNEQYF